The clone carrying this T cell receptor beta chain was counted many times. Its specificity is not known. The sample comes from a study of T-cell memory formation after mild COVID-19. Overall study results and limits: Memory sampled before infection contained some responding clones, suggesting cross-reactive memory joined.

Trimming shortened V by 3 bases and J by 8 bases, and 11 bases separated the two germline ends. The CDR3 covers 13 residues. TCRdb redid the calling of the 5' RACE reads with MiXCR, one entry per CDR3 protein. The sample lists 500,000 to 600,000 distinct CDR3 sequences; about 20% were seen once. The specimen sequenced was PBMCs or a T cell subset sorted from them (not recorded which). The TCR originated in an adult woman who had mild COVID-19 (a few samples of this study predate the infection). Cell type and time point are not known. V and J are TRBV12-3 or TRBV12-4 and TRBJ2-1, with D maybe TRBD1 (6 bases). In nucleotides, the CDR3 is TGTGCCAGCAGTTTGGGGGCCGACGATGAGCAGTTCTTC. Encoded protein: CASSLGADDEQFF.